The 5 T cell receptor beta chains below come from one sample, sequenced in a study of regulatory T cells in long-lasting Graves disease. Construction of TCR beta libraries relied on iRepertoire HTBI primers and on Arm-PCR targeting CDR3 regions. One entry per CDR3 protein results from TCRdb running MiXCR on the multiplex PCR reads. The sample has 450,000 to 650,000 distinct CDR3 sequences, 15% to 20% seen once; the top ten hold 20% to 25%. Time point specified: newly diagnosed GD, antithyroid drugs for less than 3 months. PBMCs were the source of the RNA used for TCR sequencing. This sample also belongs to another study, concerning T cells in Graves' hyperthyroidism and ophthalmopathy.

The source material was peripheral blood mononuclear cells (PBMCs), sampled at new diagnosis, from a patient treated with antithyroid drugs. These receptors all stem from a woman aged 35-65 years with Graves disease.

This clonotype has ten or more counts. The chain links TRBV5-1 to TRBJ2-7; no firm D call. Germline loops: CDR1 SGHRS, CDR2 YFSETQ. The CDR3 spans 14 residues. The V end was cut by 1 base, the J end by 1 base, with 9 bases between. CDR3 nucleotides: TGCGCCAGCAGCTTGAATCTCTGGTCCTACGAGCAGTACTTC. Its translation is CASSLNLWSYEQYF.

This clonotype was seen a few times. The chain uses TRBV19 and TRBJ2-7; tentatively, D is TRBD2 (5 bases). The V end lost 7 bases, the J end lost 2 bases, and 12 bases lay between the germline ends. Germline loops: CDR1 LNHDA, CDR2 SQIVND (reference sequence). The CDR3 length is 13 residues. The CDR3 sequence is CASMSEGTYEQYF. The CDR3 DNA follows: TGTGCCAGTATGAGCGAGGGAACCTACGAGCAGTACTTC.

The table lists this clonotype with a few counts. The chain combines TRBV14 with TRBJ1-3; TRBD1 matches at 7 bases. This CDR3 spans 14 amino acids. V dropped 4 bases and J dropped 2; count of bases not matched to a gene: 2. In germline, CDR1 is SGHDN, CDR2 FVKESK. The CDR3 is CASSLTGPGNTIYF. CDR3 DNA sequence: TGTGCCAGCAGCCTGACAGGGCCTGGAAACACCATATATTTT.

Ten or more counts support this clonotype. The V and J genes are TRBV9 and TRBJ1-6; D perhaps matches TRBD1 (6 bases). The germline CDR1 and CDR2 sequences are SGDLS and YYNGEE. The ends were cut back, 3 bases at V and 5 bases at J, with 12 bases in the middle. CDR3 length: 15 residues. CDR3 in DNA: TGTGCCAGCAGCGGCGGGACAAGAGATAATTCACCCCTCCACTTT. Translating it yields CASSGGTRDNSPLHF.

This chain uses TRBV7-2 with TRBJ1-6; D is undetermined. Per germline, CDR1 SGHTA and CDR2 FQGNSA. V was pared by 5 bases and J by 7 bases, with 15 bases between. The CDR3 consists of 15 residues. The CDR3 loop reads CASSPHPGGNSPLHF. In DNA form, the CDR3 reads TGTGCCAGCAGCCCCCACCCAGGCGGGAATTCACCCCTCCACTTT.